Sequencing of this T cell receptor (beta chain) was carried out in a study of blood T cell repertoires in COVID-19. The protocol was immunoSEQ multiplex PCR, while the TCRdb copy is restricted to in-frame clones and leaves out a portion. Among hundreds of thousands of clones listed, about 90% were seen once. Per germline, CDR1 LGHNA and CDR2 YNFKEQ. With 4 bases removed from V and 0 bases from J, the gap between germline ends came to 10 bases. This CDR3 has 15 residues. This TCR derives from a woman aged 25-40 years who had recovered from COVID-19. This chain uses TRBV4-2 with TRBJ2-1; possible D gene TRBD1, 6 bases. The source material was PBMCs or T cells enriched from blood (not recorded which). The chain's CDR3 is CASSPGTSSYNEQFF. The DNA for the CDR3 is TGTGCCAGCAGCCCCGGGACAAGCTCCTACAATGAGCAGTTCTTC.